Below are 26 T cell receptor beta chains sequenced from a single sample in a study of metastatic and nonmetastatic thyroid tumors. Using MiXCR, TCRdb re-called clones from the PCR reads. The sample holds more than 90,000 clones; 9.5% to 15% are singletons and the top ten take 11%. No patient had received any treatment before thyroid surgery. Sample: blood. Every receptor here comes from a female donor with papillary thyroid cancer or a benign thyroid nodule (not recorded which). Some clones in this sample may be carry-over from other donors' samples.

This clone has ten or more counts. The CDR3 nucleotides read TGCGCCAGCAGCTTGGAAGTCAATTACGAGCAGTACTTC. This codes for CASSLEVNYEQYF. V gene TRBV5-1 combines with J gene TRBJ2-7, with D uncertain. The germline V gene has CDR1 SGHRS and CDR2 YFSETQ. This CDR3 spans 13 amino acids. Trimming cost V 0 bases and J 4 bases, with 8 bases left between them.

This clone showed up many times. As DNA, the CDR3 is TGTGCCAGCAGCTTACATGGGACAAAGAACACTGAAGCTTTCTTT. Translated, it gives CASSLHGTKNTEAFF. The V call is TRBV7-3, the J call TRBJ1-1; D is possibly TRBD1 (6 bases). Germline values: CDR1 SGHTA, CDR2 FQGTGA. The CDR3 loop spans 15 amino acids. Trimming shortened V by 2 bases and J by 1 base, and 11 bases separated the two germline ends.

This clone was observed at least ten times. This specimen includes other DNA sequences encoding the same CDR3. This chain uses TRBV29-1 with TRBJ1-1; tentatively, D is TRBD1 (6 bases). The CDR3 contains 10 residues. The germline CDR1 and CDR2 sequences are SQVTM and ANQGSEA. Trimming left V 7 bases short and J 11 bases short, with 14 bases between. As DNA, the CDR3 is TGCAGCGGCTTACAGGGATCGGCTTTCTTT. The encoded protein is CSGLQGSAFF.

This clone was detected ten times or more. V gene TRBV18 combines with J gene TRBJ2-5; D gene unclear. Trimming cost V 2 bases and J 1 base, with 11 bases left between them. Germline lookup yields CDR1 KGHSH and CDR2 LQKENI. This CDR3 has 15 residues. The CDR3 protein is CASSPEPGSQETQYF. DNA of the CDR3: TGTGCCAGCTCACCAGAGCCAGGTAGCCAAGAGACCCAGTACTTC.

This clone was detected ten times or more. V and J are TRBV12-3 or TRBV12-4 and TRBJ2-7, with 9 positions matching TRBD1. CDR3 length equals 15 residues. The trim removed 5 bases at V and 4 bases at J, leaving 9 bases unmatched. The CDR3 sequence: CASSPAGQGLYEQYF. Here the CDR3 DNA reads TGTGCCAGCAGTCCAGCGGGACAGGGTCTATACGAGCAGTACTTC.

Concerning this clone itself: Compared with germline, one end of the junction differs, possibly owing to a read error. This same CDR3 is encoded by further DNA sequences in the sample. The V gene is TRBV15, the J gene TRBJ2-3, with D possibly matching TRBD1 (6 bases). This CDR3 region has 17 residues. CDR1 is LNHNV and CDR2 is YYDKDF in the germline V gene (reference sequence). CDR3: CATSRDLFEQGVDTQYF. CDR3 DNA sequence: TGTGCCACCAGCAGAGATTTATTCGAACAGGGTGTAGATACTCAGTATTTT.

This clone has ten or more counts. The chain is built from TRBV5-1 and TRBJ2-7; no clear D. The CDR3 loop spans 15 amino acids. V was cut by 4 bases and J by 1 base, with 15 bases left in between. From germline, CDR1 is SGHRS and CDR2 YFSETQ. The CDR3 reads CASSPRQAASYEQYF. For the CDR3, the DNA is TGCGCCAGCAGCCCCAGGCAGGCGGCATCCTACGAGCAGTACTTC.

This clone was observed at least ten times. The DNA of the CDR3 is TGTGCCAGCAGCTATTCGACTAGCGGAAACCTTGTGGGCCAAGAGACCCAGTACTTC. This translates into CASSYSTSGNLVGQETQYF. This chain connects TRBV11-1 to TRBJ2-5; 9 positions agree with TRBD2. The CDR3 runs 19 residues. The V gene's germline CDR1 is SGHAT and CDR2 FQDESV (reference sequence). V shed 4 bases and J 1 base; nucleotides not matched to a gene: 16. The full variable domain, completed using reference TRBV11-1 and TRBJ2-5, is EAEVAQSPRYKITEKSQAVAFWCDPISGHATLYWYRQILGQGPELLVQFQDESVVDDSQLPKDRFSAERLKGVDSTLKIQPAELGDSAMYLCASSYSTSGNLVGQETQYFGPGTRLLVL.

The chain combines TRBV19 with TRBJ1-4; D remains ambiguous. CDR3 length equals 12 residues. Germline CDR1 LNHDA, CDR2 SQIVND (reference sequence). V was clipped by 3 bases and J by 6 bases, with 5 bases between them. CDR3 protein: CASSILYEKLFF. The DNA for the CDR3 is TGTGCCAGTAGTATCCTGTATGAAAAACTGTTTTTT.

Regarding this clone: Relative to the germline gene, one junction end is altered; a read error may explain this. The chain links TRBV24-1 to TRBJ1-4; maybe TRBD1 (5 bases). This CDR3 contains 17 residues. In germline, CDR1 is KGHDR, CDR2 SFDVKD. Here the CDR3 reads CATSLYGHPATNEELFF. For the CDR3, the DNA is TGTGCCACCAGTTTATACGGACACCCTGCAACTAATGAAGAACTGTTTTTT.

This clone was picked up many times. The V call is TRBV4-2, the J call TRBJ1-2; no clear D gene. The CDR3 runs to 15 residues. The V gene's germline CDR1 is LGHNA and CDR2 YNFKEQ. The ends were cut back, 3 bases at V and 7 bases at J, with 18 bases in the middle. The CDR3, as DNA: TGTGCCAGCAGCCATAACAAGGTGTTTCCTAGTGGCTACACCTTC. Translating gives CASSHNKVFPSGYTF.

The chain employs TRBV28 and TRBJ2-1; perhaps TRBD1 as D (5 bases). Germline V gene data show CDR1 as MDHEN and CDR2 as SYDVKM. The CDR3 has 15 residues. The germline V and J ends were trimmed by 5 bases and 8 bases, with 19 bases remaining between them. The CDR3 here is CASSGARWRVDEQFF. The DNA for the CDR3 is TGTGCCAGCAGTGGGGCAAGGTGGCGCGTCGATGAGCAGTTCTTC.

This clone was observed many times. This chain connects TRBV9 to TRBJ2-1, with 10 nucleotides matching TRBD2. Germline V gives CDR1 SGDLS, CDR2 YYNGEE. V gave up 2 bases and J gave up 4 bases; unmatched junction bases: 3. The CDR3 covers 15 residues. The CDR3 spells CASSVGTSEYNEQFF. The CDR3 DNA sequence: TGTGCCAGCAGCGTCGGGACTAGCGAATACAATGAGCAGTTCTTC.

The chain has TRBV11-2 and TRBJ2-5, with a tentative D call TRBD2 (6 bases). The CDR3 is made up of 12 amino acids. CDR1 is SGHAT, CDR2 FQNNGV, per germline. V was pared by 5 bases and J by 9 bases, with 13 bases between. The CDR3 sequence is CASSKRRDSQYF. In DNA form, the CDR3 reads TGTGCCAGCAGCAAGCGACGGGACTCCCAGTACTTC. The full variable domain, rest sourced from reference TRBV11-2 and TRBJ2-5, is EAGVAQSPRYKIIEKRQSVAFWCNPISGHATLYWYQQILGQGPKLLIQFQNNGVVDDSQLPKDRFSAERLKGVDSTLKIQPAKLEDSAVYLCASSKRRDSQYFGPGTRLLVL.

This clone was seen at least ten times. The J gene is TRBJ1-2, the V gene TRBV14; a possible D gene is TRBD1 (6 bases). Looked up from germline, CDR1 is SGHDN and CDR2 is FVKESK. The V end lost 1 base, the J end lost 4 bases, and 13 bases lay between the germline ends. The CDR3 is made up of 15 amino acids. The CDR3 loop is CASSQGAGVTYGYTF. The CDR3 DNA follows: TGTGCCAGCAGCCAAGGTGCAGGGGTTACCTATGGCTACACCTTC.

This clone was recorded at least ten times. The chain couples TRBV20-1 to TRBJ2-1, with D maybe TRBD2 (6 bases). Trimming took off 3 bases at V and 6 bases at J, with 15 bases between the two ends. Germline V lookup: CDR1 DFQATT, CDR2 SNEGSKA (reference sequence). There are 14 residues in the CDR3. CDR3 DNA sequence: TGCAGTGCTAGCGGCCGGGAGTGGTTCAATGAGCAGTTCTTC. Residues: CSASGREWFNEQFF.

This clone was counted many times. The rearrangement uses TRBV12-3 or TRBV12-4 and TRBJ1-4, with D possibly being TRBD1 (6 bases). The CDR3 length is 15 residues. Trimming removed 5 bases from V and 0 bases from J, with 10 bases in between. The CDR3 DNA reads as TGTGCCAGCAGTACCAGGACAGCAACTAATGAAAAACTGTTTTTT. Its translation: CASSTRTATNEKLFF.

For this clone: The sample carries other DNA sequences with the same CDR3. V gene TRBV11-3 combines with J gene TRBJ2-7; no definite D call. This CDR3 has 14 amino acids. Trimming pared 0 bases from V and 7 bases from J, leaving 13 bases between. The germline V gene has CDR1 SGHNT and CDR2 YENEEA. This CDR3 reads CASSLDRVAGEQYF. As DNA, the CDR3 is TGTGCCAGCAGCTTAGATCGAGTAGCTGGTGAGCAGTACTTC.

This clone occurred once. The junction shows a germline mismatch at one end, possibly a read error. The gene calls are TRBV30 and TRBJ2-7, with 7 nucleotides matching TRBD1. The germline gives CDR1 GTSNPN, CDR2 SVGIG (reference sequence). The CDR3 length is 15 residues. The CDR3 region has the DNA TGTGCCTGGAGTGTTCTCGGGACAGATTCCTACGAGCATTACTTC. Translating it yields CAWSVLGTDSYEHYF.

With regard to this clone: This clone may be a read error of a much larger clone one base away. The V and J genes are TRBV7-9 and TRBJ2-1; the D gene is possibly TRBD2 (5 bases). The CDR3 consists of 12 residues. Germline loops: CDR1 SEHNR, CDR2 FQNEAQ (reference sequence). Trimming left V 2 bases short and J 9 bases short, with 8 bases between. CDR3 sequence reads: CASSLSEAEQFF. In nucleotides, the CDR3 is TGTGCCAGCAGCTTATCGGAGGCTGAGCAGTTCTTC. Looking up the rest from reference TRBV7-9 and TRBJ2-1 gives the full variable domain: DTGVSQNPRHKITKRGQNVTFRCDPISEHNRLYWYRQTLGQGPEFLTYFQNEAQLEKSRLLSDRFSAERPKGSFSTLEIQRTEQGDSAMYLCASSLSEAEQFFGPGTRLTVL.

About this clone itself: A clone one base away is much larger, so this may be a read error. The V gene is TRBV28, the J gene TRBJ1-2; D might be TRBD1 (6 bases). V lost 5 bases and J lost 7, with 20 bases in between. Germline values: CDR1 MDHEN, CDR2 SYDVKM. The CDR3 extends over 15 amino acids. The CDR3 loop reads CASSRGVDFVRGYTF. DNA for the CDR3: TGTGCCAGCAGTAGGGGGGTGGACTTCGTTCGTGGCTACACCTTC.

There are many counts of this clone. Other nucleotide sequences in the sample specify the same CDR3. The V call is TRBV5-8, the J call TRBJ1-2; 9 bases match TRBD1. The CDR3 runs 14 residues. CDR1 and CDR2 (germline): SGHTS, YDEGEE. V lost 4 bases and J lost 8; bases outside the gene matches: 9. DNA for the CDR3: TGTGCCAGCAGCCCGCGGGGGACAGGGTTGGGCTACACCTTC. Translating it yields CASSPRGTGLGYTF.

This clone was detected ten times or more. A much larger clone is a single base away; this may be a read error. The chain employs TRBV28 and TRBJ2-7; 11 bases line up with TRBD2. Germline trimming cut 6 bases from V and 9 bases from J; bases unmatched to any gene: 13. The germline V gene encodes CDR1 MDHEN and CDR2 SYDVKM. The CDR3 consists of 15 residues. This CDR3 is CASSDRTSGSHGQYF. CDR3 nucleotides: TGTGCCAGCAGCGACAGGACTAGCGGGTCGCACGGGCAGTACTTC.

This clone was observed a few times. The CDR3 loop is CASSFGGETQYF. CDR3 bases: TGTGCCAGCAGCTTCGGCGGAGAGACCCAGTACTTC. The chain recombines TRBV7-2 with TRBJ2-5; D call uncertain. Germline CDR1 SGHTA, CDR2 FQGNSA. V lost 3 bases and J 4 bases, leaving 6 bases between the germline ends. CDR3 size: 12 residues.

At least ten counts were recorded for this clone. This chain links TRBV9 with TRBJ1-3; weak D call: TRBD1 (6 bases). Germline V gives CDR1 SGDLS, CDR2 YYNGEE. The V end lost 8 bases, the J end lost 2 bases, and 11 bases lay between the germline ends. This CDR3 spans 13 amino acids. Written as DNA, the CDR3 is TGTGCCAGTAACAGGGATCCTGGAAACACCATATATTTT. Translated, it gives CASNRDPGNTIYF.

The table lists this clone with many counts. The CDR3 protein is CASSPNFGRPSGANVLTF. In DNA form, the CDR3 reads TGTGCCAGCAGCCCCAATTTCGGTCGACCCTCTGGGGCCAACGTCCTGACTTTC. The chain employs TRBV28 and TRBJ2-6; D gene unclear. V was clipped by 6 bases and J by 0 bases, with 18 bases between them. Looked up from germline, CDR1 is MDHEN and CDR2 is SYDVKM. The CDR3 spans 18 residues. The whole variable domain, filled in from reference TRBV28 and TRBJ2-6, reads DVKVTQSSRYLVKRTGEKVFLECVQDMDHENMFWYRQDPGLGLRLIYFSYDVKMKEKGDIPEGYSVSREKKERFSLILESASTNQTSMYLCASSPNFGRPSGANVLTFGAGSRLTVL.